These 25 T cell receptor beta chains came from one sample sequenced in a study of long-term antiretroviral therapy in people with HIV. It was version v3.0 of the immunoSEQ assay that was run at survey level. The repertoire was sequenced with immunoSEQ multiplex PCR; TCRdb's copy has only in-frame clones and lacks some. The sample has fewer than 40,000 clones, roughly nine tenths seen once. Sequencing used unsorted PBMCs, obtained 1.2 years after starting antiretroviral therapy. Receptors were obtained from a woman in her forties or fifties with HIV.

V is TRBV7-3 and J is TRBJ2-1; the D gene could be TRBD1 or TRBD2 (7 bases each). CDR3 length equals 14 residues. The germline CDR1 and CDR2 sequences are SGHTA and FQGTGA. V was pared by 5 bases and J by 9 bases, with 17 bases between. The CDR3 region is CASSTRQGGGEQFF. The CDR3 bases are TGTGCCAGCAGCACAAGACAGGGCGGGGGTGAGCAGTTCTTC.

This sequence joins TRBV19 and TRBJ1-5; 10 bases fit TRBD1. The CDR3 spans 14 residues. The J segment lost 7 bases and the V segment lost 6 bases, leaving 6 bases of the junction unmatched. Germline CDR1 LNHDA, CDR2 SQIVND (reference sequence). Here the CDR3 reads CASSLGTGAQPQHF. The DNA for the CDR3 is TGTGCCAGTAGCCTCGGGACAGGGGCCCAGCCCCAGCATTTT. Filled out from reference TRBV19 and TRBJ1-5, the complete variable domain reads DGGITQSPKYLFRKEGQNVTLSCEQNLNHDAMYWYRQDPGQGLRLIYYSQIVNDFQKGDIAEGYSVSREKKESFPLTVTSAQKNPTAFYLCASSLGTGAQPQHFGDGTRLSIL.

The rearrangement joins TRBV10-3 to TRBJ1-1, with D perhaps matching TRBD1 (5 bases). Trimming stripped 11 bases from V and 2 bases from J, with 15 bases between. The germline gives CDR1 ENHRY, CDR2 SYGVKD. The CDR3 totals 13 residues. The CDR3 spells CAVGTTENTEAFF. The CDR3 bases are TGTGCCGTAGGAACGACAGAAAACACTGAAGCTTTCTTT.

The CDR3 DNA is TGCAGCGTTGAAGAGCAGGGAGGGTATGGCTACACCTTC. Protein product: CSVEEQGGYGYTF. This chain uses TRBV29-1 with TRBJ1-2; TRBD1 might be the D (5 bases). The CDR3 is made up of 13 amino acids. The germline CDR1 and CDR2 sequences are SQVTM and ANQGSEA. The V end was cut by 0 bases, the J end by 5 bases, with 10 bases between.

The chain has TRBV5-6 and TRBJ2-7; either TRBD1 or TRBD2 may fit D (5 bases each). The V and J ends lost 4 bases and 3 bases respectively, with 14 bases between them. The germline V gene has CDR1 SGHDT and CDR2 YYEEEE. The CDR3 contains 14 residues. DNA of the CDR3: TGTGCCAGCAGCCCGCTGGGACGGCACTACGAGCAGTACTTC. Translation gives CASSPLGRHYEQYF.

V gene TRBV27 combines with J gene TRBJ1-1, with D possibly being TRBD1 (6 bases). The germline V and J ends were trimmed by 3 bases and 5 bases, with 13 bases remaining between them. The germline CDR1 and CDR2 sequences are MNHEY and SMNVEV (reference sequence). This CDR3 contains 14 residues. The CDR3 sequence is CASSFGAGVTEAFF. CDR3 DNA: TGTGCCAGCAGTTTCGGGGCAGGGGTAACTGAAGCTTTCTTT.

This clone was seen only once. The same CDR3 can be traced to other DNA sequences in this sample. The V and J genes are TRBV19 and TRBJ1-1; no reliable D call. The V end was cut by 3 bases, the J end by 5 bases, with 13 bases between. The germline CDR1 and CDR2 sequences are LNHDA and SQIVND (reference sequence). The CDR3 runs 14 residues. CDR3 sequence (DNA): TGTGCCAGTAGTATCGGACCCCCAGGAACTGAAGCTTTCTTT. Translating gives CASSIGPPGTEAFF. The full variable domain, rest sourced from reference TRBV19 and TRBJ1-1, is DGGITQSPKYLFRKEGQNVTLSCEQNLNHDAMYWYRQDPGQGLRLIYYSQIVNDFQKGDIAEGYSVSREKKESFPLTVTSAQKNPTAFYLCASSIGPPGTEAFFGQGTRLTVV.

The chain has TRBV29-1 and TRBJ2-3; the match to TRBD2 covers 7 bases. J was trimmed by 1 base and V by 3 bases; bases with no gene match: 10. CDR1 is SQVTM, CDR2 ANQGSEA, per germline. The CDR3 length is 16 residues. CDR3 region: CSVDMGGGLGTDTQYF. Here the CDR3 DNA reads TGCAGCGTTGATATGGGGGGGGGTCTGGGCACAGATACGCAGTATTTT.

V gene TRBV7-2 combines with J gene TRBJ2-7; TRBD2 matches 10 bases. The CDR3 is 16 amino acids. The germline gives CDR1 SGHTA, CDR2 FQGNSA. Losses at the gene ends were 0 bases for V and 2 bases for J; bases not matched to a gene: 4. The CDR3, as DNA: TGTGCCAGCAGCTTAGCCCTGAGCGGGGGGGCCTACGAGCAGTACTTC. Its protein product is CASSLALSGGAYEQYF.

This clone was found a few times. V gene TRBV5-8 combines with J gene TRBJ1-6; no clear D. Trimming shortened V by 6 bases and J by 3 bases, and 10 bases separated the two germline ends. From germline, CDR1 is SGHTS and CDR2 YDEGEE. The CDR3 totals 14 residues. Written as DNA, the CDR3 is TGTGCCAGCACCTCTGATAACTATAATTCACCCCTCCACTTT. It specifies CASTSDNYNSPLHF.

V and J are TRBV7-3 and TRBJ1-1; 9 positions agree with TRBD1. This CDR3 has 16 residues. The V segment lost 1 base and the J segment 4 bases; nucleotides outside the gene matches: 7. CDR1 SGHTA and CDR2 FQGTGA come from the germline V gene. The CDR3 region is CASSLNYRGRGTEAFF. CDR3 DNA: TGTGCCAGCAGCTTAAATTACAGGGGGCGGGGCACTGAAGCTTTCTTT.

This CDR3 reads CASSLGQGNTEAFF. In DNA form, the CDR3 reads TGTGCCAGCAGCTTAGGGCAGGGTAACACTGAAGCTTTCTTT. This sequence joins TRBV7-3 and TRBJ1-1, with D perhaps TRBD1 (5 bases). V was clipped by 2 bases and J by 2 bases, with 9 bases between them. The germline V gene has CDR1 SGHTA and CDR2 FQGTGA. The CDR3 loop spans 14 amino acids. The full variable domain, its missing parts supplied by reference TRBV7-3 and TRBJ1-1, is GAGVSQTPSNKVTEKGKYVELRCDPISGHTALYWYRQSLGQGPEFLIYFQGTGAADDSGLPNDRFFAVRPEGSVSTLKIQRTERGDSAVYLCASSLGQGNTEAFFGQGTRLTVV.

The chain has TRBV9 and TRBJ1-4; possible D gene TRBD1, 5 bases. Germline V gene data show CDR1 as SGDLS and CDR2 as YYNGEE. This CDR3 has 15 residues. The V end was cut by 0 bases, the J end by 5 bases, with 11 bases between. The CDR3 sequence is CASSVASGANEKLFF. The CDR3 coding sequence is TGTGCCAGCAGCGTAGCGAGCGGGGCAAATGAAAAACTGTTTTTT.

This chain connects TRBV19 to TRBJ2-3; possibly TRBD2 for D (5 bases). V lost 3 bases, J lost 4 bases, and 14 bases lay in between. CDR1 is LNHDA, CDR2 SQIVND, per germline (reference sequence). This CDR3 spans 15 amino acids. Here the CDR3 DNA reads TGTGCCAGTAGTATCATAGCTACCGGGGCAGATACGCAGTATTTT. It codes for CASSIIATGADTQYF.

CDR3: CASIDRGSYGYTF. In DNA, the CDR3 is TGTGCCAGCATCGACAGGGGGAGCTATGGCTACACCTTC. This chain joins TRBV6-6 and TRBJ1-2; 9 bases fit TRBD1. Germline CDR1 reads MNHNY; CDR2 reads SVGAGI (reference sequence). J lost 4 bases, V lost 7 bases, and 4 bases had no gene match. The CDR3 is 13 residues long.

This chain uses TRBV4-2 with TRBJ2-3, with no clear D. V was shortened by 2 bases and J by 4 bases, with 4 bases between the two germline ends. There are 12 residues in the CDR3. Germline CDR1 and CDR2: LGHNA and YNFKEQ. The CDR3 nucleotides are TGTGCCAGCAGCCAACTTTCAGATACGCAGTATTTT. It translates to CASSQLSDTQYF.

This rearrangement joins TRBV30 to TRBJ1-1; D unclear. This CDR3 contains 11 residues. V was trimmed by 2 bases and J by 11 bases, leaving 12 bases between them. The germline CDR1 and CDR2 sequences are GTSNPN and SVGIG (reference sequence). The CDR3 loop reads CAWSLDVWAFF. DNA of the CDR3: TGTGCCTGGAGTTTGGACGTTTGGGCTTTCTTT.

V gene TRBV7-2 combines with J gene TRBJ2-5; D might be TRBD1 (5 bases). Germline assignment: CDR1 SGHTA and CDR2 FQGNSA. The CDR3 extends over 11 amino acids. V dropped 2 bases and J dropped 9 bases, with 7 bases sitting between them. CDR3 in DNA: TGTGCCAGCAGCTTATGGGGCCCCCAGTACTTC. Protein sequence: CASSLWGPQYF.

The V gene is TRBV4-2, the J gene TRBJ2-4, with TRBD2 as a possible D gene (5 bases). CDR3 length: 16 amino acids. Trimming removed 2 bases at V and 7 bases at J, with 18 bases between. Germline V gives CDR1 LGHNA, CDR2 YNFKEQ. As DNA, the CDR3 is TGTGCCAGCAGCCAACAGAGCGGCGGCCTGGTGAACATTCAGTACTTC. Translated: CASSQQSGGLVNIQYF.

The rearrangement links TRBV30 to TRBJ1-1; D unresolved. This CDR3 is built from 14 residues. V was clipped by 4 bases and J by 0 bases, with 12 bases between them. Germline V lookup: CDR1 GTSNPN, CDR2 SVGIG (reference sequence). As DNA, the CDR3 is TGTGCCTGGACCTCGGGCCGAATGAACACTGAAGCTTTCTTT. It yields the protein CAWTSGRMNTEAFF. Full variable domain (rest looked up from reference TRBV30 and TRBJ1-1): SQTIHQWPATLVQPVGSPLSLECTVEGTSNPNLYWYRQAAGRGLQLLFYSVGIGQISSEVPQNLSASRPQDRQFILSSKKLLLSDSGFYLCAWTSGRMNTEAFFGQGTRLTVV.

V gene TRBV9 combines with J gene TRBJ2-7; perhaps TRBD1 as D (6 bases). V was cut by 2 bases and J by 0 bases, with 12 bases left in between. This CDR3 contains 15 residues. Germline loops: CDR1 SGDLS, CDR2 YYNGEE. The DNA for the CDR3 is TGTGCCAGCAGCGTTCAGGGGATAAGCTCCTACGAGCAGTACTTC. Protein: CASSVQGISSYEQYF. Using reference TRBV9 and TRBJ2-7 for the parts outside the CDR3, the full variable domain is DSGVTQTPKHLITATGQRVTLRCSPRSGDLSVYWYQQSLDQGLQFLIQYYNGEERAKGNILERFSAQQFPDLHSELNLSSLELGDSALYFCASSVQGISSYEQYFGPGTRLTVT.

This clone occurred once. This chain joins TRBV5-1 and TRBJ1-1, with D maybe TRBD1 (6 bases). The CDR3 has 13 residues. Trimming removed 0 bases from V and 7 bases from J, with 10 bases in between. Germline V gene sequence: CDR1 SGHRS, CDR2 YFSETQ. The CDR3 DNA is TGCGCCAGCAGCTTGGACAGGGCGGGTGAAGCTTTCTTT. Its protein product is CASSLDRAGEAFF.

This clone was counted once. This chain joins TRBV30 and TRBJ2-1; D could derive from TRBD1 or TRBD2 (6 bases each). Trimming cost V 1 base and J 2 bases, with 15 bases left between them. Germline V gene data show CDR1 as GTSNPN and CDR2 as SVGIG (reference sequence). The CDR3 spans 16 residues. Here the CDR3 reads CAWSEAGGGPYNEQFF. Here the CDR3 DNA reads TGTGCCTGGAGTGAGGCCGGGGGCGGCCCCTACAATGAGCAGTTCTTC.

The chain is built from TRBV7-8 and TRBJ1-2, with D possibly being TRBD1 (6 bases). CDR3 length equals 15 residues. The germline CDR1 and CDR2 sequences are SGHVS and FQNEAQ. The V and J ends lost 5 bases and 5 bases respectively, with 18 bases between them. Here the CDR3 DNA reads TGTGCCAGCAGCCCGCTTCCAGGGGCGGGGTATGGCTACACCTTC. Translating it yields CASSPLPGAGYGYTF. Full variable domain (outside the CDR3, taken from reference TRBV7-8 and TRBJ1-2): GAGVSQSPRYKVAKRGQDVALRCDPISGHVSLFWYQQALGQGPEFLTYFQNEAQLDKSGLPSDRFFAERPEGSVSTLKIQRTQQEDSAVYLCASSPLPGAGYGYTFGSGTRLTVV.

J is TRBJ1-4 and V is TRBV10-2; tentative D call: TRBD1 (6 bases). V lost 3 bases and J 0 bases, leaving 11 bases between the germline ends. CDR1 is WSHSY and CDR2 is SAAADI in the germline V gene. The CDR3 loop spans 16 amino acids. CDR3 protein: CASSDSGVPTNEKLFF. The CDR3 DNA sequence: TGCGCCAGCAGTGATTCAGGGGTCCCAACTAATGAAAAACTGTTTTTT.